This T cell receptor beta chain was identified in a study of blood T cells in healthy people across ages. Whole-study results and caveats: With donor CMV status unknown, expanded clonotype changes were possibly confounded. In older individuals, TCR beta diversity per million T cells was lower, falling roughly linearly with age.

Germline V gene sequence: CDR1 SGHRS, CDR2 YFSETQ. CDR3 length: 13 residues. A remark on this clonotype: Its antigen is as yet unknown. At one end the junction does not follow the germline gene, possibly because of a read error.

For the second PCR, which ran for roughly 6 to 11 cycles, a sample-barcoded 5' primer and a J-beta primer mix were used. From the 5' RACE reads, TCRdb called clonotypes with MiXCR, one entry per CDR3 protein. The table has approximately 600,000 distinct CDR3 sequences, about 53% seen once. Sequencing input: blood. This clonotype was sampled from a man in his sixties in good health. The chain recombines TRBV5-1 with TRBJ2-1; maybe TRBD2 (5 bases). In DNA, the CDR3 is TGCGCCAGCAGCTCTAGCTCCTACGATGAGCAGTTCTTC. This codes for CASSSSSYDEQFF.